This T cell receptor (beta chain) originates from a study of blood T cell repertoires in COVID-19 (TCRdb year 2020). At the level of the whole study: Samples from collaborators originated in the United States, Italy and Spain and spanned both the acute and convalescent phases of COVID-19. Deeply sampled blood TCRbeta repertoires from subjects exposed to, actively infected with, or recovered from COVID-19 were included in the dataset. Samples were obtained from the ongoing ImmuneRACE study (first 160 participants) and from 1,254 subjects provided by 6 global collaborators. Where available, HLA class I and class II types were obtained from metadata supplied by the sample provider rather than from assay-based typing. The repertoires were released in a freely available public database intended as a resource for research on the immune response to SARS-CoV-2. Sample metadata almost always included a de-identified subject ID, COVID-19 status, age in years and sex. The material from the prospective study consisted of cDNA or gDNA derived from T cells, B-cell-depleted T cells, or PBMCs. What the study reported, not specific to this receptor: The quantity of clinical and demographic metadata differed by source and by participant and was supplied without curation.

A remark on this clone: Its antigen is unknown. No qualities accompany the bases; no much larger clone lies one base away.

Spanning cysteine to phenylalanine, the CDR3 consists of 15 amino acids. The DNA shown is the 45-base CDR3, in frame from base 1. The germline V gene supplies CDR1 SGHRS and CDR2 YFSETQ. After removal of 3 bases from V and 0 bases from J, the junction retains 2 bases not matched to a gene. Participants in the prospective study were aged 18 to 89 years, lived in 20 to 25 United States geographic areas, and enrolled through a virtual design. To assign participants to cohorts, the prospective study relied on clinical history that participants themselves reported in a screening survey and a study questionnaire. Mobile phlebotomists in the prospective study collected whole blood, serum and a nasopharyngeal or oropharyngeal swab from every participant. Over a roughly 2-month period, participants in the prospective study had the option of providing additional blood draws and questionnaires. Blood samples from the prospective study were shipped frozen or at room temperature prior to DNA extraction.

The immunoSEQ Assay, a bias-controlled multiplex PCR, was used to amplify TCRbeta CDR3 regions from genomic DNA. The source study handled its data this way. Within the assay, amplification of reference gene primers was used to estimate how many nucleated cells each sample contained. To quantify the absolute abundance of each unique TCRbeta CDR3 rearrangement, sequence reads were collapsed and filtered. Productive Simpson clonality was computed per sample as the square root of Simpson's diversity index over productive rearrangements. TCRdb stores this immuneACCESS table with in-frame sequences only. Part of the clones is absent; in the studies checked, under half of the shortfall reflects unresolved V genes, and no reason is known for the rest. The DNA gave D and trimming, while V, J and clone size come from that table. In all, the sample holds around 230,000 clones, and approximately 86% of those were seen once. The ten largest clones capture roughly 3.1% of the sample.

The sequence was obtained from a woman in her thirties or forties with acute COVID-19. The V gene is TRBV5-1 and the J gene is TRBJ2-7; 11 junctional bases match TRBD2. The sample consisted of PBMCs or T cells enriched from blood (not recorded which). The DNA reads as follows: TGCGCCAGCAGCTCGGGACTAGCGGTCTCCTACGAGCAGTACTTC. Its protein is CASSSGLAVSYEQYF.